A single sample is the source of the 30 T cell receptor beta chains below, sequenced in a study of T cell changes during pregnancy in multiple sclerosis. Repertoires were generated with immunoSEQ multiplex PCR, while TCRdb's copy carries only in-frame clones and drops some. The table lists about 67,000 clones, roughly 92% of them singletons, with approximately 1.8% in the top ten. Source: peripheral blood, taken in the first trimester of pregnancy. The source is a female donor in good health, enrolled as a control in a pregnancy study.

As for this clone: Other DNA sequences in this sample translate to the same CDR3. V usage is TRBV9 and J usage is TRBJ1-4; 9 bases map to TRBD1. Trimming removed 3 bases from V and 8 bases from J; junction bases left unmatched: 5. The CDR3 covers 14 residues. Germline-derived CDR1 and CDR2 are SGDLS and YYNGEE. The CDR3 DNA reads TGTGCCAGCAGCGCGGGACAGGGAAGAGAAAAACTGTTTTTT. The encoded protein is CASSAGQGREKLFF.

J is TRBJ1-5 and V is TRBV30, with 7 bases aligning to TRBD1. CDR3 size: 15 residues. V lost 4 bases, J lost 6 bases, and 12 bases stayed unmatched. Germline CDR1 reads GTSNPN; CDR2 reads SVGIG (reference sequence). The chain's CDR3 is CAWTPGGSVGQPQHF. As DNA, the CDR3 is TGTGCCTGGACTCCAGGGGGTAGTGTAGGTCAGCCCCAGCATTTT.

The rearrangement uses TRBV6-5 and TRBJ2-1, with 7 positions matching TRBD2. Germline-derived CDR1 and CDR2 are MNHEY and SVGAGI. Trimming at V came to 4 bases and at J to 1 base, leaving 4 bases not matched to a gene. This CDR3 is 15 amino acids long. The CDR3 loop reads CASSFGGRSYNEQFF. As DNA, the CDR3 is TGTGCCAGCAGTTTCGGCGGGAGATCCTACAATGAGCAGTTCTTC.

The CDR3 reads CASREPGLAYNEQFF. The CDR3 nucleotides are TGTGCCAGCAGAGAGCCGGGACTAGCATACAATGAGCAGTTCTTC. V gene TRBV27 combines with J gene TRBJ2-1, with 9 bases lining up with TRBD2. V was pared by 6 bases and J by 4 bases, with 7 bases of the junction left unmatched. The CDR3 has 15 amino acids. Per germline, CDR1 MNHEY and CDR2 SMNVEV (reference sequence).

The rearrangement links TRBV10-3 to TRBJ1-4; no clear D gene. The germline V and J ends were trimmed by 7 bases and 0 bases, with 15 bases remaining between them. This CDR3 has 16 amino acids. Germline CDR1 ENHRY, CDR2 SYGVKD. CDR3 sequence reads: CAINLRVGTTNEKLFF. The DNA of the CDR3 is TGTGCCATCAATTTGCGGGTAGGGACAACTAATGAAAAACTGTTTTTT.

This chain uses TRBV5-1 with TRBJ2-5, with TRBD2 as a possible D gene (6 bases). The CDR3 is 15 residues long. Germline values: CDR1 SGHRS, CDR2 YFSETQ. V was trimmed by 2 bases and J by 1 base, leaving 12 bases between them. Here the CDR3 DNA reads TGCGCCAGCAGCTTCGCGTTGGGGGGCCAAGAGACCCAGTACTTC. It translates to CASSFALGGQETQYF.

This chain connects TRBV27 to TRBJ2-7; no clear D gene. V lost 4 bases and J lost 2, with 6 bases in between. CDR1 is MNHEY, CDR2 SMNVEV, per germline (reference sequence). This CDR3 is built from 12 residues. The CDR3 nucleotides are TGTGCCAGCAGTTCCCAGGCCTACGAGCAGTACTTC. Translating gives CASSSQAYEQYF.

A remark on this clone: Compared with germline, one end of the junction differs, possibly owing to a read error. The rearrangement links TRBV7-7 to TRBJ2-2; 9 bases fit TRBD1. This CDR3 comprises 15 residues. CDR1 and CDR2 from the germline V gene are SSHAT and FNYEAQ (reference sequence). CDR3 coding DNA: TGTGCTAGCAGCCGGACAGGGGCGGACACCGGGGAGCTGTTTTTT. It yields the protein CASSRTGADTGELFF.

The V gene is TRBV5-1, the J gene TRBJ2-1; 13 nucleotides agree with TRBD2. Germline V gene data show CDR1 as SGHRS and CDR2 as YFSETQ. The CDR3 length is 16 residues. The junction had 8 bases not matched to a gene; V was cut back by 2 bases and J by 9 bases. CDR3 sequence: CASSFGGTSGMVEQFF. CDR3 in DNA: TGCGCCAGCAGCTTTGGAGGGACTAGCGGGATGGTTGAGCAGTTCTTC.

J is TRBJ1-4 and V is TRBV28, with 8 bases that match TRBD1. Looked up from germline, CDR1 is MDHEN and CDR2 is SYDVKM. V was clipped by 8 bases and J by 6 bases; unmatched bases: 5. The CDR3 is 13 residues long. CDR3 coding DNA: TGTGCCAGCGCAGGGGGCTCAGATGAAAAACTGTTTTTT. Residues: CASAGGSDEKLFF.

Only one count was recorded for this clone. The CDR3 sequence: CASSLAGYFTDTQYF. DNA of the CDR3: TGTGCCAGCAGCTTAGCGGGATATTTCACAGATACGCAGTATTTT. The chain carries TRBV13 and TRBJ2-3, with a weak D call TRBD2 (5 bases). V shed 1 base and J shed 2 bases, with 10 bases lying between them. This CDR3 contains 15 residues. CDR1 PRHDT and CDR2 FYEKMQ come from the germline V gene (reference sequence).

The CDR3 nucleotides are TGTGCCAGCAGTTTTTCTCCAACAGGGAATGAAGCTTTCTTT. Translation: CASSFSPTGNEAFF. The rearrangement joins TRBV27 to TRBJ1-1; perhaps TRBD1 as D (6 bases). Between the trimmed V and J ends, which lost 3 bases and 7 bases, there was a span of 15 bases. The length of the CDR3 is 14 residues. Per the germline V gene, CDR1 is MNHEY and CDR2 is SMNVEV (reference sequence).

The rearrangement joins TRBV6-6 to TRBJ1-4; 7 bases match TRBD1. Germline CDR1 is MNHNY and CDR2 is SVGAGI (reference sequence). V dropped 5 bases and J dropped 2; count of bases not matched to a gene: 8. The CDR3 loop spans 16 amino acids. The CDR3 nucleotides are TGTGCCAGCAGTCAAGGGGGCGAGGGGACTAATGAAAAACTGTTTTTT. Its protein product is CASSQGGEGTNEKLFF.

The rearrangement links TRBV6-1 to TRBJ1-1; the D gene is possibly TRBD1 (5 bases). V was pared by 1 base and J by 0 bases, with 9 bases between. There are 15 residues in the CDR3. CDR1 and CDR2 (germline): MNHNS, SASEGT. The CDR3: CASSEGWGLNTEAFF. CDR3 nucleotides: TGTGCCAGCAGTGAAGGGTGGGGCCTGAACACTGAAGCTTTCTTT.

J is TRBJ1-5 and V is TRBV10-2, with 7 bases that match TRBD1. Germline V gives CDR1 WSHSY, CDR2 SAAADI. This CDR3 comprises 13 residues. V lost 6 bases, J lost 4 bases, and 3 bases stayed unmatched. The CDR3 nucleotides read TGCGCCAGCAGCAAGGGACAGAATCAGCCCCAGCATTTT. This gives the protein CASSKGQNQPQHF.

This chain links TRBV28 with TRBJ2-7; 10 positions match TRBD2. CDR3 length: 17 residues. Germline-derived CDR1 and CDR2 are MDHEN and SYDVKM. V trimming: 2 bases; J trimming: 4 bases; junction bases outside the gene matches: 11. The CDR3 here is CASSLRTSGGSGYEQYF. In nucleotides, the CDR3 is TGTGCCAGCAGTTTACGGACTAGCGGAGGCTCGGGGTACGAGCAGTACTTC.

The rearrangement joins TRBV7-2 to TRBJ1-2; 8 nucleotides match TRBD1. Per the germline V gene, CDR1 is SGHTA and CDR2 is FQGNSA. This CDR3 comprises 13 residues. The J segment lost 5 bases and the V segment lost 5 bases, leaving 4 bases of the junction unmatched. For the CDR3, the DNA is TGTGCCAGCAGCCGGAGACAGGGGTATGGCTACACCTTC. As protein: CASSRRQGYGYTF.

This chain uses TRBV6-1 with TRBJ2-7; the match to TRBD1 covers 7 bases. Germline CDR1 is MNHNS and CDR2 is SASEGT. V shed 7 bases and J 0 bases; nucleotides not matched to a gene: 3. The CDR3 spans 13 residues. CDR3 sequence reads: CASTDRDSYEQYF. Here the CDR3 DNA reads TGTGCCAGCACTGACAGGGACTCCTACGAGCAGTACTTC.

The J gene is TRBJ2-7, the V gene TRBV12-5, with 8 bases lining up with TRBD1. This CDR3 has 15 amino acids. Trimming cost V 11 bases and J 4 bases; bases outside gene matches: 16. Germline CDR1 and CDR2: LGHNT and FRNRAP. In nucleotides, the CDR3 is TGTGCTGTAGTTGGACAGGGCCCAAGTTTTTACGAGCAGTACTTC. Translating it yields CAVVGQGPSFYEQYF.

The chain couples TRBV30 to TRBJ1-1; TRBD1 matches at 7 bases. The germline gives CDR1 GTSNPN, CDR2 SVGIG (reference sequence). This CDR3 spans 13 amino acids. With 0 bases clipped from V and 4 bases from J, the junction kept 2 bases outside the gene matches. The CDR3 loop reads CAWSVSGGTEAFF. Written as DNA, the CDR3 is TGTGCCTGGAGTGTATCAGGGGGCACTGAAGCTTTCTTT.

This chain joins TRBV7-8 and TRBJ1-5; TRBD1 matches at 9 bases. Germline V gene sequence: CDR1 SGHVS, CDR2 FQNEAQ. There are 21 residues in the CDR3. Trimming at V came to 0 bases and at J to 2 bases, leaving 17 bases not matched to a gene. The CDR3 loop is CASSLAARDRATFAGNQPQHF. CDR3 nucleotide sequence: TGTGCCAGCAGCTTAGCAGCCCGGGACAGGGCTACATTTGCCGGCAATCAGCCCCAGCATTTT.

CDR3 sequence (DNA): TGCGCCAGCAGCCCGACGGGACTGAGCAATCAGCCCCAGCATTTT. Encoded protein: CASSPTGLSNQPQHF. This rearrangement joins TRBV5-1 to TRBJ1-5; D perhaps matches TRBD1 (5 bases). The CDR3 spans 15 residues. Per germline, CDR1 SGHRS and CDR2 YFSETQ. The ends were cut back, 4 bases at V and 1 base at J, with 12 bases in the middle.

The chain employs TRBV9 and TRBJ2-2, with D possibly matching TRBD1 (5 bases). Germline V lookup: CDR1 SGDLS, CDR2 YYNGEE. This CDR3 spans 17 amino acids. With 4 bases removed from V and 6 bases from J, the gap between germline ends came to 22 bases. This CDR3 reads CASSQLGAANRPGELFF. The CDR3 DNA reads as TGTGCCAGCAGCCAACTTGGGGCGGCTAATCGACCCGGGGAGCTGTTTTTT.

This clone was recorded a few times. The CDR3 bases are TGTGCCAGCAGTCCTAGAGACGAGCAGTACTTC. As protein: CASSPRDEQYF. The genes are TRBV2 and TRBJ2-7, with no clear D. The CDR3 is 11 residues long. Trimming took 5 bases from V and 5 from J, leaving 7 bases between them. Germline V lookup: CDR1 SNHLY, CDR2 FYNNEI.

The chain joins TRBV4-1 to TRBJ1-1; D ambiguous. The germline V gene encodes CDR1 MGHRA and CDR2 YSYEKL. Trimming removed 5 bases at V and 10 bases at J, with 20 bases between. The CDR3 contains 14 residues. Written as DNA, the CDR3 is TGCGCCAGCAGCGCGATTCCCTCAACCCGGGGAGCTTTCTTT. This codes for CASSAIPSTRGAFF.

The J gene is TRBJ1-1, the V gene TRBV7-9, with 9 bases that match TRBD1. CDR1 and CDR2 (germline): SEHNR, FQNEAQ (reference sequence). Trimming cost V 4 bases and J 11 bases; bases outside gene matches: 8. The CDR3 consists of 13 residues. The CDR3: CASSYSGTGPAFF. The CDR3 nucleotides read TGTGCCAGCAGCTACTCCGGGACAGGGCCTGCTTTCTTT.

This chain links TRBV13 with TRBJ2-7; 12 nucleotides line up with TRBD2. The V segment lost 3 bases and the J segment 7 bases; nucleotides outside the gene matches: 7. This CDR3 is built from 15 residues. Germline V CDR1 and CDR2: PRHDT, FYEKMQ (reference sequence). CDR3 coding DNA: TGTGCCAGCAGCTTTCGACTAGCGGGAGTGGGTGAGCAGTACTTC. This sequence encodes CASSFRLAGVGEQYF. Full variable domain (rest looked up from reference TRBV13 and TRBJ2-7): AAGVIQSPRHLIKEKRETATLKCYPIPRHDTVYWYQQGPGQDPQFLISFYEKMQSDKGSIPDRFSAQQFSDYHSELNMSSLELGDSALYFCASSFRLAGVGEQYFGPGTRLTVT.

This chain connects TRBV29-1 to TRBJ2-7; 10 bases are shared with TRBD2. This CDR3 is built from 14 residues. With V trimmed by 7 bases and J by 2 bases, 8 bases remained unmatched. Germline V gene sequence: CDR1 SQVTM, CDR2 ANQGSEA. The DNA for the CDR3 is TGCAGCGGTACACTAGCGGGGAATACCTACGAGCAGTACTTC. Translated: CSGTLAGNTYEQYF.

V gene TRBV6-5 combines with J gene TRBJ1-5; 9 positions match TRBD1. The CDR3 has 15 residues. Trimming cost V 6 bases and J 2 bases; bases outside gene matches: 5. CDR1 and CDR2 (germline): MNHEY, SVGAGI. CDR3 DNA: TGTGCCAGCAGGAGACAGGGGGTCGGCAATCAGCCCCAGCATTTT. Translation: CASRRQGVGNQPQHF.

The V gene is TRBV21-1, the J gene TRBJ1-3; the table's D call of TRBD1 was not tested on the DNA. TRBV21-1 is a listed pseudogene. The CDR3 length is 17 residues. The CDR3 here is CASTTKMGRSSGNTIYF. Written as DNA, the CDR3 is TGTGCCAGCACCACAAAAATGGGCAGATCGTCTGGAAACACCATATATTTT.